Presented here are 30 T cell receptor beta chains from one specimen sequenced in a study of blood T cell repertoires in COVID-19. Only in-frame clones appear in the TCRdb table, and some are missing; sequencing was by immunoSEQ multiplex PCR. The sample records 150,000 to 200,000 clones, roughly four fifths being singletons. Input material: PBMCs or T cells enriched from blood (not recorded which). Receptor source: a man aged 45-60 years who had recovered from COVID-19.

This chain uses TRBV19 with TRBJ2-5, with 9 bases aligning to TRBD2. The CDR3 loop spans 16 amino acids. Germline CDR1 reads LNHDA; CDR2 reads SQIVND (reference sequence). After removal of 2 bases from V and 5 bases from J, the junction contained 9 bases not matched to a gene. CDR3: CASSIRGGGASETQYF. The DNA for the CDR3 is TGTGCCAGTAGTATAAGAGGCGGGGGGGCCTCGGAGACCCAGTACTTC.

The chain has TRBV7-6 and TRBJ2-3; TRBD2 matches at 8 bases. The V and J ends lost 1 base and 4 bases, in that order; junction bases with no gene match: 7. Looked up from germline, CDR1 is SGHVS and CDR2 is FNYEAQ. The CDR3 is made up of 16 amino acids. CDR3 region: CASSLEMRGASDTQYF. The CDR3 DNA sequence: TGTGCCAGCAGCTTAGAAATGCGGGGGGCGTCAGATACGCAGTATTTT.

The chain joins TRBV5-1 to TRBJ2-7; 9 bases map to TRBD1. V lost 0 bases to trimming and J lost 5 bases; unmatched junction nucleotides: 9. The CDR3 totals 16 residues. Germline V lookup: CDR1 SGHRS, CDR2 YFSETQ. CDR3 coding DNA: TGCGCCAGCAGCTTGGATTTTCCGGGACAGGGTAACGAGCAGTACTTC. Translating gives CASSLDFPGQGNEQYF.

The rearrangement links TRBV20-1 to TRBJ2-6; D is ambiguous. Germline V gene data show CDR1 as DFQATT and CDR2 as SNEGSKA (reference sequence). V was clipped by 3 bases and J by 0 bases, with 12 bases between them. The CDR3 has 16 amino acids. CDR3 sequence reads: CSASSGALSGANVLTF. In DNA, the CDR3 is TGCAGTGCTAGTTCGGGTGCCCTCTCTGGGGCCAACGTCCTGACTTTC.

Only one count was recorded for this clone. The chain carries TRBV11-3 and TRBJ1-1, with D hard to call. The CDR3 is 13 residues long. Trimming removed 3 bases from V and 5 bases from J, with 10 bases in between. The germline CDR1 and CDR2 sequences are SGHNT and YENEEA. CDR3 coding DNA: TGTGCCAGCAGCTTTAACTTATTGACTGAAGCTTTCTTT. Translating gives CASSFNLLTEAFF.

V and J are TRBV5-6 and TRBJ1-2; no clear D gene. V was trimmed by 1 base and J by 4 bases, leaving 11 bases between them. CDR3 size: 14 residues. Germline loops: CDR1 SGHDT, CDR2 YYEEEE. CDR3 sequence (DNA): TGTGCCAGCAGCTTGAGGAGTAAGATCTATGGCTACACCTTC. This sequence encodes CASSLRSKIYGYTF. Together with reference TRBV5-6 and TRBJ1-2, the CDR3 gives the full variable domain: DAGVTQSPTHLIKTRGQQVTLRCSPKSGHDTVSWYQQALGQGPQFIFQYYEEEERQRGNFPDRFSGHQFPNYSSELNVNALLLGDSALYLCASSLRSKIYGYTFGSGTRLTVV.

The genes are TRBV30 and TRBJ2-2; D perhaps matches TRBD2 (5 bases). Germline CDR1 and CDR2: GTSNPN and SVGIG (reference sequence). Between the trimmed V and J ends, which lost 3 bases and 8 bases, there was a span of 13 bases. The CDR3 has 13 residues. The chain's CDR3 is CAWRVPREGELFF. The CDR3 nucleotides read TGTGCCTGGAGGGTTCCGAGGGAAGGGGAGCTGTTTTTT.

CDR3 residues: CASSLSAGGPVEQFF. DNA for the CDR3: TGTGCCAGCAGCTTATCAGCGGGAGGGCCGGTTGAGCAGTTCTTC. This rearrangement joins TRBV7-3 to TRBJ2-1, with 10 positions matching TRBD2. Germline V CDR1 and CDR2: SGHTA, FQGTGA. V lost 2 bases and J lost 9; bases outside the gene matches: 7. The CDR3 sequence is 15 residues long.

The chain has TRBV5-1 and TRBJ2-5, with 8 bases identical to TRBD2. Germline V gene data show CDR1 as SGHRS and CDR2 as YFSETQ. V lost 2 bases and J lost 1; bases outside the gene matches: 7. The CDR3 is 16 residues long. CDR3 nucleotides: TGCGCCAGCAGCTTCCGGGGGGGCTCCCCCCAAGAGACCCAGTACTTC. As protein: CASSFRGGSPQETQYF.

This clone is a singleton in its sample. The gene calls are TRBV7-8 and TRBJ2-3; 9 bases align to TRBD2. The CDR3 contains 16 residues. Germline lookup yields CDR1 SGHVS and CDR2 FQNEAQ. V was pared by 8 bases and J by 1 base, with 10 bases of the junction left unmatched. CDR3 sequence: CASVSGIAGGTDTQYF. The CDR3 nucleotides are TGTGCCAGCGTCTCTGGAATAGCGGGAGGCACAGATACGCAGTATTTT. The variable domain in full, with the rest retrieved from reference TRBV7-8 and TRBJ2-3, is GAGVSQSPRYKVAKRGQDVALRCDPISGHVSLFWYQQALGQGPEFLTYFQNEAQLDKSGLPSDRFFAERPEGSVSTLKIQRTQQEDSAVYLCASVSGIAGGTDTQYFGPGTRLTVL.

This clone was seen more than once but under ten times. CDR3 sequence reads: CASSARTGRNGELFF. The CDR3, as DNA: TGTGCCAGTAGTGCCAGGACAGGGAGGAACGGGGAGCTGTTTTTT. The chain uses TRBV19 and TRBJ2-2; 8 positions agree with TRBD1. V trimming: 5 bases; J trimming: 7 bases; junction bases outside the gene matches: 9. CDR3 length equals 15 residues. Germline V lookup: CDR1 LNHDA, CDR2 SQIVND (reference sequence).

The V gene is TRBV9, the J gene TRBJ1-6; D is possibly TRBD1 (6 bases). The CDR3 is made up of 15 amino acids. The germline gives CDR1 SGDLS, CDR2 YYNGEE. Trimming stripped 0 bases from V and 10 bases from J, with 14 bases between. CDR3 residues: CASSVATGLGSPLHF. The CDR3 DNA follows: TGTGCCAGCAGCGTAGCCACAGGGCTGGGATCACCCCTCCACTTT.

This chain links TRBV27 with TRBJ2-3, with 7 bases matching TRBD2. Germline loops: CDR1 MNHEY, CDR2 SMNVEV (reference sequence). The CDR3 length is 18 residues. V was clipped by 6 bases and J by 0 bases; unmatched bases: 15. DNA of the CDR3: TGTGCCAGCAGGCCATGGGCTAGCGGAGGAACTAGCACAGATACGCAGTATTTT. Translated: CASRPWASGGTSTDTQYF.

This chain links TRBV11-2 with TRBJ2-7; TRBD2 aligns across 15 bases. The V gene end was trimmed by 3 bases and the J gene end by 7 bases; junction bases not matched to a gene: 7. CDR3 length: 16 residues. Germline lookup yields CDR1 SGHAT and CDR2 FQNNGV. The CDR3 loop is CASSLGTSGRTGEQYF. Written as DNA, the CDR3 is TGTGCCAGCAGCTTGGGGACTAGCGGGAGGACGGGGGAGCAGTACTTC.

This chain connects TRBV27 to TRBJ2-7, with 7 bases fitting TRBD1. The V gene's germline CDR1 is MNHEY and CDR2 SMNVEV (reference sequence). This CDR3 is 14 amino acids long. J was trimmed by 13 bases and V by 5 bases; bases with no gene match: 17. CDR3 loop: CASSPSPGTEGKYF. In nucleotides, the CDR3 is TGTGCCAGCAGTCCATCCCCCGGGACAGAGGGGAAATACTTC.

The V gene is TRBV7-9, the J gene TRBJ2-5, with D perhaps TRBD2 (5 bases). Deletions cut 0 bases from V and 5 bases from J, with 16 bases between. The germline V gene has CDR1 SEHNR and CDR2 FQNEAQ (reference sequence). This CDR3 is built from 16 residues. CDR3 loop: CASSLAAAAGMETQYF. The DNA for the CDR3 is TGTGCCAGCAGCTTAGCCGCAGCCGCGGGCATGGAGACCCAGTACTTC. The full variable domain, in which reference TRBV7-9 and TRBJ2-5 provide the parts outside the CDR3, is DTGVSQNPRHKITKRGQNVTFRCDPISEHNRLYWYRQTLGQGPEFLTYFQNEAQLEKSRLLSDRFSAERPKGSFSTLEIQRTEQGDSAMYLCASSLAAAAGMETQYFGPGTRLLVL.

The chain carries TRBV29-1 and TRBJ2-7, with 8 positions matching TRBD2. The CDR3 loop spans 14 amino acids. The junction had 10 bases not matched to a gene; V was cut back by 7 bases and J by 2 bases. Looked up from germline, CDR1 is SQVTM and CDR2 is ANQGSEA. The CDR3 protein is CSAGPTSGTYEQYF. Here the CDR3 DNA reads TGCAGCGCTGGGCCCACTAGCGGTACCTACGAGCAGTACTTC.

This clone was counted only a few times. This rearrangement joins TRBV19 to TRBJ1-4; D remains unclear. The CDR3 has 15 residues. The germline gives CDR1 LNHDA, CDR2 SQIVND (reference sequence). Trimming stripped 6 bases from V and 0 bases from J, with 11 bases between. The CDR3, as DNA: TGTGCCAGTAGGCCCCGGAGAGCAACTAATGAAAAACTGTTTTTT. Amino acids: CASRPRRATNEKLFF.

The V and J genes are TRBV27 and TRBJ2-5, with 8 bases lining up with TRBD2. This CDR3 has 18 amino acids. After removal of 6 bases from V and 1 base from J, the junction contained 16 bases not matched to a gene. The V gene's germline CDR1 is MNHEY and CDR2 SMNVEV (reference sequence). The CDR3 DNA reads TGTGCCAGCAGACTCATAGGAGTCGGGGGGGTACGCCAAGAGACCCAGTACTTC. Its protein product is CASRLIGVGGVRQETQYF.

This clone was seen more than once but under ten times. The CDR3 DNA is TGCAGCGCCCCGGGACAGGGGCCAAATGGCTACACCTTC. Its protein product is CSAPGQGPNGYTF. The gene calls are TRBV29-1 and TRBJ1-2; the match to TRBD1 covers 10 bases. Germline loops: CDR1 SQVTM, CDR2 ANQGSEA. V trimming: 7 bases; J trimming: 6 bases; junction bases outside the gene matches: 8. The CDR3 has 13 amino acids.

The chain uses TRBV18 and TRBJ2-7; the match to TRBD1 covers 12 bases. V shed 3 bases and J 7 bases; nucleotides not matched to a gene: 10. This CDR3 has 16 residues. The germline CDR1 and CDR2 sequences are KGHSH and LQKENI. The CDR3 DNA is TGTGCCAGCTCACCCCCGGGACAGGGGGCTTTGGGGGAGCAGTACTTC. This encodes CASSPPGQGALGEQYF.

This clone was counted only a few times. The chain joins TRBV7-2 to TRBJ1-2; no firm D call. This CDR3 has 14 amino acids. Germline CDR1 and CDR2: SGHTA and FQGNSA. Deletions cut 1 base from V and 7 bases from J, with 13 bases between. The CDR3, as DNA: TGTGCCAGCAGCTTAGGAGGCTCAGGAGGTGGCTACACCTTC. As protein: CASSLGGSGGGYTF.

The rearrangement uses TRBV2 and TRBJ2-5, with 8 positions matching TRBD1. This CDR3 has 14 amino acids. CDR1 and CDR2 (germline): SNHLY, FYNNEI. V lost 11 bases to trimming and J lost 4 bases; unmatched junction nucleotides: 12. The DNA for the CDR3 is TGTGCCCGGACCGGCAGGGGGCAGGGAGAGACCCAGTACTTC. It specifies CARTGRGQGETQYF.

V usage is TRBV4-1 and J usage is TRBJ1-4; D remains ambiguous. This CDR3 has 15 amino acids. V lost 6 bases and J 6 bases, leaving 17 bases between the germline ends. Germline V CDR1 and CDR2: MGHRA, YSYEKL. CDR3 region: CASSSMRTLDEKLFF. The CDR3 DNA sequence: TGCGCCAGCAGTAGTATGAGGACTTTAGATGAAAAACTGTTTTTT.

This clone was observed a handful of times. Within the sample, other DNA sequences also encode this same CDR3. The chain joins TRBV6-4 to TRBJ1-1, with 7 bases identical to TRBD1. Germline V gives CDR1 MRHNA, CDR2 SNTAGT. Trimming removed 5 bases from V and 1 base from J; junction bases left unmatched: 1. The CDR3 is 13 amino acids. As DNA, the CDR3 is TGTGCCAGCAGTAGGACAGGGAACACTGAAGCTTTCTTT. This gives the protein CASSRTGNTEAFF.

This clone was observed once. The chain couples TRBV3-1 (or the pseudogene TRBV3-2) to TRBJ2-1; no clear D. Germline CDR1 is LGHDT and CDR2 is YNNKEL (reference sequence). The V end lost 4 bases, the J end lost 3 bases, and 4 bases lay between the germline ends. This CDR3 spans 12 amino acids. This CDR3 is CASSRLYNEQFF. As DNA, the CDR3 is TGTGCCAGCAGCCGTCTCTACAATGAGCAGTTCTTC.

V usage is TRBV6-5 and J usage is TRBJ1-5; D unclear. This CDR3 comprises 14 residues. Germline V lookup: CDR1 MNHEY, CDR2 SVGAGI. V lost 5 bases and J 7 bases, leaving 15 bases between the germline ends. The CDR3 is CASSRPGAGQPQHF. In DNA, the CDR3 is TGTGCCAGCAGTCGCCCAGGAGCGGGGCAGCCCCAGCATTTT.

The chain couples TRBV27 to TRBJ1-1, with D maybe TRBD1 (5 bases). Trimming took 3 bases from V and 3 from J, leaving 14 bases between them. Germline CDR1 is MNHEY and CDR2 is SMNVEV (reference sequence). The CDR3 is 15 amino acids. The CDR3 loop is CASSLGQLGDTEAFF. CDR3 sequence (DNA): TGTGCCAGCAGTTTGGGGCAGCTTGGGGACACTGAAGCTTTCTTT.

The chain is built from TRBV27 and TRBJ1-5; D is possibly TRBD1 (5 bases). Per the germline V gene, CDR1 is MNHEY and CDR2 is SMNVEV (reference sequence). V lost 5 bases and J 6 bases, leaving 8 bases between the germline ends. The CDR3 is 12 residues long. The CDR3: CASSTQGQPQHF. The CDR3 DNA follows: TGTGCCAGCAGTACCCAGGGTCAGCCCCAGCATTTT.

V usage is TRBV7-9 and J usage is TRBJ1-2, with D unclear. V lost 1 base to trimming and J lost 0 bases, with 12 bases between them. The CDR3 runs to 16 residues. Per germline, CDR1 SEHNR and CDR2 FQNEAQ (reference sequence). The CDR3 region has the DNA TGTGCCAGCAGCTTAGGGGTCGGGTGGCCTAACTATGGCTACACCTTC. This gives the protein CASSLGVGWPNYGYTF.